This TCR beta chain appears in the sequencing data of a study of blood T cell dynamics during melanoma immunotherapy. The CDR3 has 18 amino acids. J gave up 3 bases and V 0 bases, and 9 bases lay outside the gene matches. Germline V gene data show CDR1 as MNHEY and CDR2 as SMNVEV (reference sequence). Time point indicated: week 3, after first cycle of checkpoint inhibitor. Sequenced by immunoSEQ multiplex PCR; TCRdb stores in-frame clones only, minus some. The sample lists under 15,000 clones, 86% seen once, with roughly 5% in the top ten. The sample here was blood, taken from a patient treated with checkpoint blockade. This receptor was obtained from a human donor with melanoma. This chain joins TRBV27 and TRBJ2-1, with 9 bases that match TRBD1. The CDR3 region has the DNA TGTGCCAGCAGTTTATCACAGCATGGGACAGGGAGCTACAATGAGCAGTTCTTC. This sequence encodes CASSLSQHGTGSYNEQFF.